The clone carrying this T cell receptor (beta chain) showed up many times. The source of the sample is a study of blood T cells in healthy people across ages. With 0 bases removed from V and 11 bases from J, the gap between germline ends came to 13 bases. The germline V gene encodes CDR1 LGHDT and CDR2 YNNKEL (reference sequence). This CDR3 comprises 13 residues. Using a J-beta primer mix together with a sample-barcoded 5' primer, a second PCR was run for about 6 to 11 cycles. MiXCR was run by TCRdb on the 5' RACE reads, yielding one entry per CDR3 protein. The data contain under 850,000 distinct CDR3 sequences, approximately 35% of them singletons.

The V call is TRBV3-1, the J call TRBJ2-5, with D possibly matching TRBD1 (6 bases). The clonotype originates from a man in his late teens or twenties in good health. Sequenced material: blood. The CDR3 DNA is TGTGCCAGCAGCCAAGATGACAAGGGGGAGCAGTACTTC. This codes for CASSQDDKGEQYF.